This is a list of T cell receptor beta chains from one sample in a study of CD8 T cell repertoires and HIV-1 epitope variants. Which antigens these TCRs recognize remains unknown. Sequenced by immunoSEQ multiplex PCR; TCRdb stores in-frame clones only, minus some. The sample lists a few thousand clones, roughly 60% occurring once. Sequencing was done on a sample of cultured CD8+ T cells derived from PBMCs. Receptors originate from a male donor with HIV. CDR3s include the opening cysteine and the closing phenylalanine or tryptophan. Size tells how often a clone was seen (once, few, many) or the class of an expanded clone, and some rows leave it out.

CDR3 protein: CASSQEQGLNEKLFF; V gene: TRBV4-3; clone size: .; J gene: TRBJ1-4
CDR3 protein: CASSLTADTQYF; V gene: TRBV11-2; clone size: .; J gene: TRBJ2-3
CDR3 protein: CASSRTVYEQYF; V gene: TRBV28; clone size: few; J gene: TRBJ2-7
CDR3 protein: CATSSTSGGADTQYF; V gene: TRBV15; clone size: few; J gene: TRBJ2-3
CDR3 protein: CASEGDSSYEQYF; V gene: TRBV6-1; clone size: few; J gene: TRBJ2-7
CDR3 protein: CASSQGQTNQPQHF; V gene: TRBV7-9; clone size: .; J gene: TRBJ1-5
CDR3 protein: CASSLGNTDRGGEKLFF; V gene: TRBV7-6; clone size: .; J gene: TRBJ1-4
CDR3 protein: CASSSDRGGTGELFF; V gene: TRBV5-4; clone size: few; J gene: TRBJ2-2
CDR3 protein: CASSQDRKPYNEQFF; V gene: TRBV14; clone size: .; J gene: TRBJ2-1
CDR3 protein: CASSLGDPGPPPYEQFF; V gene: TRBV7-9; clone size: once; J gene: TRBJ2-1
CDR3 protein: CASSERMGSSYEQYF; V gene: TRBV28; clone size: few; J gene: TRBJ2-7
CDR3 protein: CASSLAGTGGGYTF; V gene: TRBV5-1; clone size: .; J gene: TRBJ1-2
CDR3 protein: CASSLRRDGSSGNTIYF; V gene: TRBV7-6; clone size: once; J gene: TRBJ1-3
CDR3 protein: CASSQGSGYGDTQYF; V gene: TRBV4-1; clone size: .; J gene: TRBJ2-3
CDR3 protein: CAISELDIVTSGGQLTDTQYF; V gene: TRBV10-3; clone size: once; J gene: TRBJ2-3
CDR3 protein: CASRGGGTDTQYF; V gene: TRBV11-3; clone size: .; J gene: TRBJ2-3
CDR3 protein: CASSLDSMYYEQYF; V gene: TRBV5-6; clone size: .; J gene: TRBJ2-7
CDR3 protein: CASRWMDSPLHF; V gene: TRBV5-5; clone size: .; J gene: TRBJ1-6
CDR3 protein: CASSPGDQRGPTDTQYF; V gene: TRBV11-2; clone size: .; J gene: TRBJ2-3
CDR3 protein: CASSSGPGDTQYF; V gene: TRBV27; clone size: .; J gene: TRBJ2-3
CDR3 protein: CAWSVVELQETQYF; V gene: TRBV30; clone size: once; J gene: TRBJ2-5
CDR3 protein: CASSVEGGRRGEQFF; V gene: TRBV9; clone size: .; J gene: TRBJ2-1
CDR3 protein: CASSLSLTGGGLAGHNEQFF; V gene: TRBV5-1; clone size: .; J gene: TRBJ2-1
CDR3 protein: CASSVAGNTEAFF; V gene: TRBV9; clone size: few; J gene: TRBJ1-1
CDR3 protein: CASSLESVNEKLFF; V gene: TRBV6-5; clone size: .; J gene: TRBJ1-4
CDR3 protein: CASSFGTSGYEQYF; V gene: TRBV7-2; clone size: .; J gene: TRBJ2-7
CDR3 protein: CASSLDGASEQFF; V gene: TRBV7-8; clone size: .; J gene: TRBJ2-1
CDR3 protein: CASSHGGLNEQFF; V gene: TRBV19; clone size: .; J gene: TRBJ2-1
CDR3 protein: CASSPTPKGGGYGYTF; V gene: TRBV7-6; clone size: .; J gene: TRBJ1-2
CDR3 protein: CASSYSGNSREQYF; V gene: TRBV6-6; clone size: .; J gene: TRBJ2-7
CDR3 protein: CASSSTGTGNQPQHF; V gene: TRBV19; clone size: .; J gene: TRBJ1-5
CDR3 protein: CASSPSVGATEAFF; V gene: TRBV7-7; clone size: .; J gene: TRBJ1-1
CDR3 protein: CASSPASGSSDTQYF; V gene: TRBV6-5; clone size: .; J gene: TRBJ2-3
CDR3 protein: CASSVVRTGYNEQFF; V gene: TRBV9; clone size: few; J gene: TRBJ2-1
CDR3 protein: CASRFSGSGNQPQHF; V gene: TRBV27; clone size: .; J gene: TRBJ1-5
CDR3 protein: CASSLRTGADYEQYF; V gene: TRBV28; clone size: few; J gene: TRBJ2-7
CDR3 protein: CASSLEAGQETQYF; V gene: TRBV13; clone size: .; J gene: TRBJ2-5
CDR3 protein: CASSLSIMTEQYF; V gene: TRBV27; clone size: once; J gene: TRBJ2-7
CDR3 protein: CASSLWGNTGELFF; V gene: TRBV27; clone size: .; J gene: TRBJ2-2
CDR3 protein: CASSPPEKASYEQYF; V gene: TRBV27; clone size: .; J gene: TRBJ2-7
CDR3 protein: CASSLYTDRGGYTF; V gene: TRBV28; clone size: .; J gene: TRBJ1-2
CDR3 protein: CASSQDSSSPYEQYF; V gene: TRBV4-1; clone size: .; J gene: TRBJ2-7
CDR3 protein: CASSTLTTNEKLFF; V gene: TRBV11-2; clone size: .; J gene: TRBJ1-4
CDR3 protein: CASRLGSGGYEQYF; V gene: TRBV28; clone size: .; J gene: TRBJ2-7
CDR3 protein: CASSETSRVDTQYF; V gene: TRBV6-1; clone size: .; J gene: TRBJ2-3
CDR3 protein: CASSVGLAGELSTDTQYF; V gene: TRBV9; clone size: .; J gene: TRBJ2-3
CDR3 protein: CAIRPPRDRGTGELFF; V gene: TRBV10-3; clone size: few; J gene: TRBJ2-2
CDR3 protein: CASSRTGAVYEQYF; V gene: TRBV27; clone size: .; J gene: TRBJ2-7
CDR3 protein: CASSLTGTPNYGYTF; V gene: TRBV5-5; clone size: .; J gene: TRBJ1-2
CDR3 protein: CASSNSGTGTGELFF; V gene: TRBV6-5; clone size: few; J gene: TRBJ2-2